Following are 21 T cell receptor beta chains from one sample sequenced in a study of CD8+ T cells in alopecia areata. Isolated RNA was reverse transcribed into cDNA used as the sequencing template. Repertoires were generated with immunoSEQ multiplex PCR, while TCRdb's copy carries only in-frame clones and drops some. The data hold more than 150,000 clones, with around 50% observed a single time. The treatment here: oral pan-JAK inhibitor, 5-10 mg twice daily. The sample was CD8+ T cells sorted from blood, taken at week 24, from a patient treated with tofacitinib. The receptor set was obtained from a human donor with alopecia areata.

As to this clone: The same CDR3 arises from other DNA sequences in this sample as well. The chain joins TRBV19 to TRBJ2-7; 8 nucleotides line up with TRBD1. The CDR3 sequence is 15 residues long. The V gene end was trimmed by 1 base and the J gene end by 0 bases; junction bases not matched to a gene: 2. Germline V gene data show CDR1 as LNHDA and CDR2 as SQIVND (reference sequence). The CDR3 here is CASSIGTGSSYEQYF. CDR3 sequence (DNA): TGTGCCAGTAGTATAGGGACAGGGAGCTCCTACGAGCAGTACTTC. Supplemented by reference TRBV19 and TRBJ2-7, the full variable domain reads DGGITQSPKYLFRKEGQNVTLSCEQNLNHDAMYWYRQDPGQGLRLIYYSQIVNDFQKGDIAEGYSVSREKKESFPLTVTSAQKNPTAFYLCASSIGTGSSYEQYFGPGTRLTVT.

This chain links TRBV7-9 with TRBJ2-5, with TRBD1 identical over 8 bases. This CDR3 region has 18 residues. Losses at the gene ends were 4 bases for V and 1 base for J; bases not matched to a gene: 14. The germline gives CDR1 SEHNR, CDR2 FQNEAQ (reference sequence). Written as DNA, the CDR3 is TGTGCCAGCAGCTCGCGACAGCATTCAGGGGGCTCCCAAGAGACCCAGTACTTC. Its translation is CASSSRQHSGGSQETQYF. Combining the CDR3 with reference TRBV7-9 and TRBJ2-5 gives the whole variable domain DTGVSQNPRHKITKRGQNVTFRCDPISEHNRLYWYRQTLGQGPEFLTYFQNEAQLEKSRLLSDRFSAERPKGSFSTLEIQRTEQGDSAMYLCASSSRQHSGGSQETQYFGPGTRLLVL.

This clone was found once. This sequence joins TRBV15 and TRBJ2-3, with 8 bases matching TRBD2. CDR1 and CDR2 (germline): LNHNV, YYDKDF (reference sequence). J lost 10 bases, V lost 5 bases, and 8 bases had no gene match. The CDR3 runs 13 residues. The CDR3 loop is CATSVDGGASQYF. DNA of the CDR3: TGTGCCACCAGCGTGGACGGGGGGGCGTCGCAGTATTTT. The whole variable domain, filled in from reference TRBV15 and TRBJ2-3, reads DAMVIQNPRYQVTQFGKPVTLSCSQTLNHNVMYWYQQKSSQAPKLLFHYYDKDFNNEADTPDNFQSRRPNTSFCFLDIRSPGLGDTAMYLCATSVDGGASQYFGPGTRLTVL.

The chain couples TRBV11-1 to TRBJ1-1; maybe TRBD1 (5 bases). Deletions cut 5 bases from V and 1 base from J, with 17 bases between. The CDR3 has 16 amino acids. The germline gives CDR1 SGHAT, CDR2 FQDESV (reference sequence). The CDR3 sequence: CASSPLPSGANTEAFF. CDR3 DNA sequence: TGTGCCAGCAGCCCGCTACCGAGTGGGGCGAACACTGAAGCTTTCTTT.

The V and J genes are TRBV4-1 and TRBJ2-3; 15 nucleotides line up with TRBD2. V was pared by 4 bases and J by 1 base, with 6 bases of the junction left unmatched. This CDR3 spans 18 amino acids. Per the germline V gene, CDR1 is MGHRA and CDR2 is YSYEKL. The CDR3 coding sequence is TGCGCCAGCAGCCCCTCAGGACTAGCGGGGGGGCGCACAGATACGCAGTATTTT. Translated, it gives CASSPSGLAGGRTDTQYF.

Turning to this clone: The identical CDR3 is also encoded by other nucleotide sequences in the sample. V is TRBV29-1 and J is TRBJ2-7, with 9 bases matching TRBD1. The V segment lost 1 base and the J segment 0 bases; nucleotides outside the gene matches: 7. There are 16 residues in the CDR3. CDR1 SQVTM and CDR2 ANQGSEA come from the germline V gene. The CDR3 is CSVEGRPGQGSYEQYF. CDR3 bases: TGCAGCGTTGAAGGTCGACCGGGACAGGGCTCCTACGAGCAGTACTTC.

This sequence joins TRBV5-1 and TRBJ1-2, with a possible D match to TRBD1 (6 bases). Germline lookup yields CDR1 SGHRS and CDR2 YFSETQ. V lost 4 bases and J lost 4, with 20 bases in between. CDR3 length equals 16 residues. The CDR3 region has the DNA TGCGCCAGCAGCCCCTCCGGATCGACAGGCTTCTATGGCTACACCTTC. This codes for CASSPSGSTGFYGYTF. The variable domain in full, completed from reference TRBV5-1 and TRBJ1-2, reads KAGVTQTPRYLIKTRGQQVTLSCSPISGHRSVSWYQQTPGQGLQFLFEYFSETQRNKGNFPGRFSGRQFSNSRSEMNVSTLELGDSALYLCASSPSGSTGFYGYTFGSGTRLTVV.

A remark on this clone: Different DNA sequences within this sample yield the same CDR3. CDR3 DNA: TGTGCCAGCAGCCCTTACACCGGGGAGCTGTTTTTT. Translation gives CASSPYTGELFF. The rearrangement joins TRBV11-3 to TRBJ2-2; D gene unclear. The CDR3 covers 12 residues. V was trimmed by 5 bases and J by 3 bases, leaving 4 bases between them. Germline-derived CDR1 and CDR2 are SGHNT and YENEEA.

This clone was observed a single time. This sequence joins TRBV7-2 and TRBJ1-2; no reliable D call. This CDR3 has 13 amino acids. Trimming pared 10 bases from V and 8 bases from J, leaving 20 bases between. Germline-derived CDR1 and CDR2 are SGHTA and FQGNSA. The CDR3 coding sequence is TGTGCCACGTCGGTCGGCCTGTTTCGAGGCTACACCTTC. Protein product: CATSVGLFRGYTF.

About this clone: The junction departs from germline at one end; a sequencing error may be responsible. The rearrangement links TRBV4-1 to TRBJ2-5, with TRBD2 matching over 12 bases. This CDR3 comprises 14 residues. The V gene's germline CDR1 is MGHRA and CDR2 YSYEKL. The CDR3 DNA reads TGTGCCAGCAGCCCCTCTAGCGGGGGGGCCTACCAGTACTTC. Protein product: CASSPSSGGAYQYF.

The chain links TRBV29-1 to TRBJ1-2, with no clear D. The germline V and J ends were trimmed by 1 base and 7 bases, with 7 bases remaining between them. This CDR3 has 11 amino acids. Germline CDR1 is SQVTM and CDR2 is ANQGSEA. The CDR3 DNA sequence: TGCAGCGTTGAAGTCGAGTTTGGCTACACCTTC. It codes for CSVEVEFGYTF.

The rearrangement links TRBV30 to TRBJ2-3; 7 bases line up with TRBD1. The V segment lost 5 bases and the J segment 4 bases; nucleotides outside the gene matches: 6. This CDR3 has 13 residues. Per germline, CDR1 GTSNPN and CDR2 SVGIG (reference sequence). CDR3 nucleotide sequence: TGTGCCTGGCTCCGGGACAGTTCAGATACGCAGTATTTT. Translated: CAWLRDSSDTQYF. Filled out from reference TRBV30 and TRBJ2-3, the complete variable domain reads SQTIHQWPATLVQPVGSPLSLECTVEGTSNPNLYWYRQAAGRGLQLLFYSVGIGQISSEVPQNLSASRPQDRQFILSSKKLLLSDSGFYLCAWLRDSSDTQYFGPGTRLTVL.

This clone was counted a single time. CDR3 coding DNA: TGCGCCAGCAGCCAAGGAGCGGGGGGCTTCACAGATACGCAGTATTTT. This codes for CASSQGAGGFTDTQYF. The chain combines TRBV4-1 with TRBJ2-3; 9 bases fit TRBD2. The germline CDR1 and CDR2 sequences are MGHRA and YSYEKL. The CDR3 extends over 16 amino acids. Unmatched junction bases numbered 4, after V lost 1 base and J lost 2 bases.

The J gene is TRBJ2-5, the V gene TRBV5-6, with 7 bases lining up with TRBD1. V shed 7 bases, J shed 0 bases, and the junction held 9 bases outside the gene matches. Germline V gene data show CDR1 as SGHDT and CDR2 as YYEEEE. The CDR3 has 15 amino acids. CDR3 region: CASQRQGSYQETQYF. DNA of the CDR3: TGTGCCAGCCAAAGACAGGGATCGTACCAAGAGACCCAGTACTTC.

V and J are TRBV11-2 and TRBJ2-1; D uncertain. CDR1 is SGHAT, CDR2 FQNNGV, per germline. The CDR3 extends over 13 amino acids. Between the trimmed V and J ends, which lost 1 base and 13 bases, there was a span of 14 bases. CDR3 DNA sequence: TGTGCCAGCAGCTTAGGAGCGCTGGCGGCCCAGTTCTTC. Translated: CASSLGALAAQFF.

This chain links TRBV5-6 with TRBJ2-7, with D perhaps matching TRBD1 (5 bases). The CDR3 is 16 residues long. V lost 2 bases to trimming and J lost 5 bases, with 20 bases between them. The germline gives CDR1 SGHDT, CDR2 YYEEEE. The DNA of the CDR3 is TGTGCCAGCAGCTTTTCTCGGGCAGGGTTGGTCCACGAGCAGTACTTC. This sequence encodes CASSFSRAGLVHEQYF.

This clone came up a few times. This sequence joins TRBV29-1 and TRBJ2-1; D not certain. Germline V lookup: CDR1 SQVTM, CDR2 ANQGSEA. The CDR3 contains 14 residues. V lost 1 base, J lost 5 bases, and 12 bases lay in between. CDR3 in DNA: TGCAGCGTTGAAGTACATTCCGCTAACAATGAGCAGTTCTTC. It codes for CSVEVHSANNEQFF.

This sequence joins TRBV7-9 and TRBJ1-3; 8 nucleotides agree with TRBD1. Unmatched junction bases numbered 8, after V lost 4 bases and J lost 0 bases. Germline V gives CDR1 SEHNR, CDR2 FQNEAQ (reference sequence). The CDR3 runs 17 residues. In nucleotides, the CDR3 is TGTGCCAGCAGCTCGGACAGGGCCCCGAGCTCTGGAAACACCATATATTTT. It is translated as CASSSDRAPSSGNTIYF.

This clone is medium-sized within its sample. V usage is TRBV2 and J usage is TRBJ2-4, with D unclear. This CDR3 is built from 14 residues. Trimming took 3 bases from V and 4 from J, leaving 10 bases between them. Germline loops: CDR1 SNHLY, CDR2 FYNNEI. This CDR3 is CASSDSDGKNIQYF. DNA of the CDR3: TGTGCCAGCAGTGACTCAGATGGGAAAAACATTCAGTACTTC.

The CDR3 protein is CASGDRDATNEKLFF. The CDR3 DNA reads as TGTGCTAGTGGCGACCGGGACGCAACTAATGAAAAACTGTTTTTT. V and J are TRBV12-5 and TRBJ1-4, with D maybe TRBD1 (5 bases). Germline V gene lookup returns CDR1 LGHNT and CDR2 FRNRAP. The CDR3 runs to 15 residues. V was shortened by 6 bases and J by 0 bases, with 11 bases between the two germline ends.

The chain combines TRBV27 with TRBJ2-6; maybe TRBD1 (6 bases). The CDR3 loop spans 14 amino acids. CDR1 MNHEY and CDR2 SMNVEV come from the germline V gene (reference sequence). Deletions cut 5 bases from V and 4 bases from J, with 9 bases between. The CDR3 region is CASSTGSGANVLTF. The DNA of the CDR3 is TGTGCCAGCAGTACAGGGTCCGGGGCCAACGTCCTGACTTTC. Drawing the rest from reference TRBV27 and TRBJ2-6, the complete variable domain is EAQVTQNPRYLITVTGKKLTVTCSQNMNHEYMSWYRQDPGLGLRQIYYSMNVEVTDKGDVPEGYKVSRKEKRNFPLILESPSPNQTSLYFCASSTGSGANVLTFGAGSRLTVL.